Below are 28 T cell receptor beta chains sequenced from a single sample in a study of T cell changes during pregnancy in multiple sclerosis. Measured with immunoSEQ multiplex PCR; TCRdb has only the in-frame clones, and not every one. In the table there are about 30,000 clones, under 95% of which are singletons. This specimen consisted of peripheral blood, obtained in the second trimester of pregnancy. Receptors originate from a female donor in good health, enrolled as a control in a pregnancy study.

V and J are TRBV7-8 and TRBJ2-4; TRBD2 matches at 13 bases. The CDR3 extends over 18 amino acids. V lost 0 bases and J lost 7; bases outside the gene matches: 9. CDR1 SGHVS and CDR2 FQNEAQ come from the germline V gene. The DNA of the CDR3 is TGTGCCAGCAGCTTAGCGGCTTTAGGACTAGCGGGAGCTAACATTCAGTACTTC. Translation gives CASSLAALGLAGANIQYF.

The J gene is TRBJ2-3, the V gene TRBV11-2; D gene ambiguous. The CDR3 consists of 12 residues. V gave up 4 bases and J gave up 2 bases, with 4 bases separating them. Germline V gives CDR1 SGHAT, CDR2 FQNNGV. The DNA of the CDR3 is TGTGCCAGCAGCTCTAACACAGATACGCAGTATTTT. Its translation is CASSSNTDTQYF.

This chain links TRBV6-4 with TRBJ2-5, with TRBD2 matching over 14 bases. V shed 4 bases, J shed 2 bases, and the junction held 3 bases outside the gene matches. The CDR3 runs 16 residues. Germline V lookup: CDR1 MRHNA, CDR2 SNTAGT. The chain's CDR3 is CASSAGTSGGQETQYF. CDR3 bases: TGTGCCAGCAGTGCAGGGACTAGCGGGGGACAAGAGACCCAGTACTTC.

This clone has more than one count but fewer than ten. The chain carries TRBV20-1 and TRBJ1-1; the D gene is possibly TRBD1 (5 bases). The V gene lost 6 bases and the J gene lost 8 bases, with 13 bases spanning the gap. CDR1 DFQATT and CDR2 SNEGSKA come from the germline V gene (reference sequence). This CDR3 has 11 amino acids. CDR3 protein: CSARMGGEAFF. The DNA for the CDR3 is TGCAGTGCGAGGATGGGGGGAGAAGCTTTCTTT.

The chain recombines TRBV19 with TRBJ1-1; 8 bases line up with TRBD1. The CDR3 is 16 amino acids. The V gene end was trimmed by 2 bases and the J gene end by 1 base; junction bases not matched to a gene: 6. CDR1 is LNHDA, CDR2 SQIVND, per germline (reference sequence). CDR3 in amino acids: CASSIFQGARNTEAFF. As DNA, the CDR3 is TGTGCCAGTAGTATATTTCAGGGGGCGAGGAACACTGAAGCTTTCTTT.

This clone was found once. The chain combines TRBV7-9 with TRBJ1-1; 9 bases fit TRBD1. This CDR3 has 14 residues. The trim removed 4 bases at V and 1 base at J, leaving 1 base unmatched. Germline V gives CDR1 SEHNR, CDR2 FQNEAQ (reference sequence). The CDR3 sequence is CASSSGQGNTEAFF. DNA for the CDR3: TGTGCCAGCAGCTCGGGACAGGGGAACACTGAAGCTTTCTTT.

V usage is TRBV5-1 and J usage is TRBJ2-3, with a weak D call TRBD2 (6 bases). The germline V gene encodes CDR1 SGHRS and CDR2 YFSETQ. Trimming removed 4 bases at V and 5 bases at J, with 14 bases between. CDR3 length: 14 residues. CDR3 DNA: TGCGCCAGCAGCACGGGACTCCCCCTAGATACGCAGTATTTT. Translated: CASSTGLPLDTQYF.

This clone was found once. The genes are TRBV6-1 and TRBJ2-7, with TRBD1 matching over 7 bases. The V gene's germline CDR1 is MNHNS and CDR2 SASEGT. The V gene end was trimmed by 4 bases and the J gene end by 1 base; junction bases not matched to a gene: 7. The CDR3 extends over 15 amino acids. The CDR3 DNA reads as TGTGCCAGCAGTGCCGACAGGGCGAGATCCTACGAGCAGTACTTC. Translated, it gives CASSADRARSYEQYF.

The V call is TRBV6-1, the J call TRBJ2-5; a weak D match, TRBD1 (5 bases). The CDR3 length is 13 residues. The V end lost 8 bases, the J end lost 2 bases, and 12 bases lay between the germline ends. Germline CDR1 MNHNS, CDR2 SASEGT. CDR3 amino acids: CASVRVFQETQYF. CDR3 nucleotides: TGTGCCAGCGTCAGGGTTTTTCAAGAGACCCAGTACTTC.

CDR3 in DNA: TGTGCCAGTAGTAGGAACTCCGGGACTAGCGGGAAACGTGAGCAGTTCTTC. Protein product: CASSRNSGTSGKREQFF. The chain has TRBV19 and TRBJ2-1, with 13 nucleotides matching TRBD2. The V and J ends lost 4 bases and 9 bases, in that order; junction bases with no gene match: 12. Germline V gene data show CDR1 as LNHDA and CDR2 as SQIVND (reference sequence). CDR3 length equals 17 residues.

The V call is TRBV28, the J call TRBJ1-6, with D possibly matching TRBD1 (6 bases). The germline V gene encodes CDR1 MDHEN and CDR2 SYDVKM. V lost 6 bases to trimming and J lost 8 bases, with 17 bases between them. The CDR3 is 15 amino acids. CDR3 DNA: TGTGCCAGCAGCATTACCGAGGGGGTTCATTCACCCCTCCACTTT. It translates to CASSITEGVHSPLHF.

CDR3 nucleotide sequence: TGCGCCAGCAGCTTGGTTGCGGGTATGGACACTGAAGCTTTCTTT. This encodes CASSLVAGMDTEAFF. The V call is TRBV5-1, the J call TRBJ1-1; no reliable D call. V was trimmed by 0 bases and J by 3 bases, leaving 12 bases between them. This CDR3 region has 15 residues. CDR1 is SGHRS and CDR2 is YFSETQ in the germline V gene.

The J gene is TRBJ1-4, the V gene TRBV19; possible D gene TRBD1, 6 bases. The V gene's germline CDR1 is LNHDA and CDR2 SQIVND (reference sequence). The CDR3 is 15 residues long. Deletions cut 3 bases from V and 4 bases from J, with 12 bases between. CDR3 in amino acids: CASSIETGINEKLFF. CDR3 DNA: TGTGCCAGTAGTATCGAAACAGGGATTAATGAAAAACTGTTTTTT.

V and J are TRBV28 and TRBJ1-1, with D perhaps TRBD1 (5 bases). The germline V and J ends were trimmed by 5 bases and 6 bases, with 16 bases remaining between them. The CDR3 extends over 14 amino acids. Germline V gene data show CDR1 as MDHEN and CDR2 as SYDVKM. CDR3 amino acids: CASSPRVVRAEAFF. CDR3 coding DNA: TGTGCCAGCAGTCCCAGGGTTGTAAGGGCTGAAGCTTTCTTT.

The V gene is TRBV5-1, the J gene TRBJ2-7, with 8 bases lining up with TRBD1. Germline values: CDR1 SGHRS, CDR2 YFSETQ. This CDR3 contains 15 residues. Trimming cost V 2 bases and J 9 bases; bases outside gene matches: 13. The CDR3 coding sequence is TGCGCCAGCAGCTTAGGCGGGACAGGAGTTGATGGGCAGTACTTC. Protein: CASSLGGTGVDGQYF.

This chain links TRBV10-3 with TRBJ2-2; D unresolved. The ends were cut back, 10 bases at V and 8 bases at J, with 17 bases in the middle. Germline V gene lookup returns CDR1 ENHRY and CDR2 SYGVKD. CDR3 length: 13 amino acids. CDR3 in DNA: TGTGCCACCCTCGACACGAAACCGGGGGAGCTGTTTTTT. This translates into CATLDTKPGELFF.

V is TRBV7-9 and J is TRBJ2-7; 8 nucleotides match TRBD1. The CDR3 sequence is 14 residues long. CDR1 and CDR2 from the germline V gene are SEHNR and FQNEAQ (reference sequence). Trimming at V came to 5 bases and at J to 2 bases, leaving 5 bases not matched to a gene. The CDR3 reads CASSQGQDPYEQYF. CDR3 DNA: TGTGCCAGCAGCCAGGGACAGGACCCCTACGAGCAGTACTTC. Full variable domain (rest looked up from reference TRBV7-9 and TRBJ2-7): DTGVSQNPRHKITKRGQNVTFRCDPISEHNRLYWYRQTLGQGPEFLTYFQNEAQLEKSRLLSDRFSAERPKGSFSTLEIQRTEQGDSAMYLCASSQGQDPYEQYFGPGTRLTVT.

The chain is built from TRBV5-5 and TRBJ1-3; 8 bases map to TRBD1. The CDR3 has 16 residues. Germline V gives CDR1 SGHKS, CDR2 YYEKEE (reference sequence). Trimming removed 4 bases from V and 0 bases from J; junction bases left unmatched: 6. DNA of the CDR3: TGTGCCAGCAGCCCCGGCGGGACAGGCTCTGGAAACACCATATATTTT. Amino acids: CASSPGGTGSGNTIYF.

The chain uses TRBV5-6 and TRBJ2-5, with 8 bases matching TRBD2. The V gene end was trimmed by 4 bases and the J gene end by 2 bases; junction bases not matched to a gene: 10. The CDR3 runs 16 residues. Germline assignment: CDR1 SGHDT and CDR2 YYEEEE. CDR3 sequence (DNA): TGTGCCAGCAGCGTCATGTTAGCGGGGCTTCAAGAGACCCAGTACTTC. This encodes CASSVMLAGLQETQYF.

The genes are TRBV7-2 and TRBJ2-7, with a tentative D call TRBD1 (5 bases). V was trimmed by 5 bases and J by 6 bases, leaving 23 bases between them. The CDR3 is made up of 16 amino acids. CDR1 and CDR2 from the germline V gene are SGHTA and FQGNSA. CDR3: CASSAGWGGFLSEQYF. The CDR3 region has the DNA TGTGCCAGCAGCGCCGGTTGGGGCGGCTTCCTATCCGAGCAGTACTTC. Together with reference TRBV7-2 and TRBJ2-7, the CDR3 gives the full variable domain: GAGVSQSPSNKVTEKGKDVELRCDPISGHTALYWYRQSLGQGLEFLIYFQGNSAPDKSGLPSDRFSAERTGGSVSTLTIQRTQQEDSAVYLCASSAGWGGFLSEQYFGPGTRLTVT.

The chain employs TRBV7-9 and TRBJ2-2; D possibly corresponds to TRBD2 (5 bases). The CDR3 consists of 14 residues. Germline V gene data show CDR1 as SEHNR and CDR2 as FQNEAQ (reference sequence). The V end lost 5 bases, the J end lost 8 bases, and 15 bases lay between the germline ends. The CDR3 DNA sequence: TGTGCCAGCAGCCCGGAGGCCCTAGCAGGGGAGCTGTTTTTT. Translation gives CASSPEALAGELFF.

V usage is TRBV7-3 and J usage is TRBJ1-4; the D gene is possibly TRBD1 (6 bases). Germline V gives CDR1 SGHTA, CDR2 FQGTGA. V was shortened by 0 bases and J by 5 bases, with 10 bases between the two germline ends. The CDR3 length is 15 residues. CDR3: CASSLTGGTNEKLFF. DNA for the CDR3: TGTGCCAGCAGCTTAACTGGGGGCACCAATGAAAAACTGTTTTTT.

The table lists this clone with a few counts. The chain carries TRBV7-6 and TRBJ2-7; 7 bases line up with TRBD2. There are 16 residues in the CDR3. Looked up from germline, CDR1 is SGHVS and CDR2 is FNYEAQ. V was pared by 5 bases and J by 1 base, with 11 bases of the junction left unmatched. CDR3 loop: CASSPGLADVSYEQYF. Here the CDR3 DNA reads TGTGCCAGCAGCCCCGGGCTAGCGGACGTTTCCTACGAGCAGTACTTC.

This clone was observed a few times. The rearrangement uses TRBV5-1 and TRBJ1-1, with D hard to call. CDR1 SGHRS and CDR2 YFSETQ come from the germline V gene. The CDR3 extends over 15 amino acids. With 4 bases removed from V and 1 base from J, the gap between germline ends came to 14 bases. This CDR3 is CASSPAGSSNTEAFF. The CDR3 DNA sequence: TGCGCCAGCAGCCCGGCCGGGTCATCGAACACTGAAGCTTTCTTT.

This chain joins TRBV4-2 and TRBJ1-4, with 10 bases matching TRBD1. The CDR3 is 18 residues long. V was clipped by 4 bases and J by 6 bases; unmatched bases: 14. Germline CDR1 LGHNA, CDR2 YNFKEQ. The CDR3 DNA reads TGTGCCAGCAGCCGACACCCGGGACAGGGGATAGAGGATGAAAAACTGTTTTTT. This gives the protein CASSRHPGQGIEDEKLFF.

The CDR3 protein is CASSLALPLAGEETQYF. DNA of the CDR3: TGCGCCAGCAGCTTGGCGCTCCCTTTAGCGGGAGAGGAGACCCAGTACTTC. The rearrangement links TRBV5-1 to TRBJ2-5; 9 bases are a match to TRBD2. Germline CDR1 reads SGHRS; CDR2 reads YFSETQ. CDR3 length: 17 residues. V gave up 0 bases and J gave up 5 bases; unmatched junction bases: 11.

V gene TRBV28 combines with J gene TRBJ2-7, with a possible D match to TRBD2 (7 bases). Germline V lookup: CDR1 MDHEN, CDR2 SYDVKM. Trimming removed 3 bases at V and 7 bases at J, with 19 bases between. CDR3 size: 15 residues. The DNA of the CDR3 is TGTGCCAGCAGTTTGGGGGGAGGGGGACTGGGGGAGCAGTACTTC. Translation gives CASSLGGGGLGEQYF.

The gene calls are TRBV7-9 and TRBJ2-7; 9 bases fit TRBD2. The CDR3 covers 15 residues. Germline-derived CDR1 and CDR2 are SEHNR and FQNEAQ (reference sequence). V dropped 5 bases and J dropped 3; count of bases not matched to a gene: 8. The CDR3 nucleotides are TGTGCCAGCAGCCCACAGCGACTAGCGGTCTACGAGCAGTACTTC. Residues: CASSPQRLAVYEQYF.